These T cell receptor beta chains were read from a single sample in a study of blood T cell repertoires in COVID-19. Generated by immunoSEQ multiplex PCR, the TCRdb table keeps only in-frame clones and is missing some. The table shows 350,000 to 400,000 clones, with about 89% occurring only once. The specimen sequenced was peripheral blood. The receptors derive from a woman younger than 45 with COVID-19, enrolled during active disease. The CDR3 runs from the conserved cysteine through the conserved F or W. D genes are given only for firm matches. Some rows mark clone size as missing; the rest say once, few, many or name a class of expanded clone.

>TRBV5-5|TRBJ2-2|NA|NA
CASSLQDRELFF
TGTGCCAGCAGCTTACAGGACCGGGAGCTGTTTTTT
>TRBV19|TRBJ1-5|NA|NA
CASSIGAQPQHF
TGTGCCAGTAGTATAGGGGCTCAGCCCCAGCATTTT
>TRBV7-2|TRBJ2-4|NA|NA
CASSLDPAGFIQYF
TGTGCCAGCAGCTTAGACCCCGCGGGGTTCATTCAGTACTTC
>TRBV7-8|TRBJ1-2|NA|NA
CASTIARGIYGYTF
TGTGCCAGCACCATCGCCAGGGGTATCTATGGCTACACCTTC
>TRBV6-6|TRBJ2-2|NA|NA
CASSTWEDTGELFF
TGTGCCAGCAGCACCTGGGAGGACACCGGGGAGCTGTTTTTT
>TRBV2|TRBJ1-4|NA|NA
CASSDRTVSNEKLFF
TGTGCCAGCAGTGACAGGACAGTTAGTAATGAAAAACTGTTTTTT
>TRBV2|TRBJ1-4|NA|TRBD1
CASSTGEELFF
TGTGCCAGCAGTACAGGGGAAGAACTGTTTTTT
>TRBV19|TRBJ2-3|NA|TRBD2
CASSILLAGPTDTQYF
TGTGCCAGTAGTATACTACTAGCGGGGCCCACAGATACGCAGTATTTT
>TRBV9|TRBJ2-1|NA|NA
CASSEGTGYNEQFF
TGTGCCAGCAGCGAAGGTACAGGGTACAATGAGCAGTTCTTC
>TRBV10-3|TRBJ1-2|NA|NA
CAITAARDYGYTF
TGTGCCATCACTGCGGCGAGAGACTATGGCTACACCTTC
>TRBV6-5|TRBJ1-1|NA|NA
CASIPFNVGTEAFF
TGTGCCAGCATCCCATTTAACGTCGGCACTGAAGCTTTCTTT
>TRBV2|TRBJ1-2|NA|NA
CASRGRTDTYGYTF
TGTGCCAGCAGGGGGCGGACCGATACCTATGGCTACACCTTC
>TRBV5-8|TRBJ2-1|NA|TRBD1
CASSLGQGIYNEQFF
TGTGCCAGCAGCTTGGGACAGGGGATCTACAATGAGCAGTTCTTC
>TRBV11-2|TRBJ2-3|NA|NA
CASSPTGSGTDTQYF
TGTGCCAGCAGCCCAACCGGGAGCGGGACAGATACGCAGTATTTT
>TRBV3-1/TRBV3-2|TRBJ2-7|NA|TRBD1
CASSRQMGTGNSRSYEQYF
TGTGCCAGCAGCCGGCAAATGGGGACAGGGAACTCCCGCTCCTACGAGCAGTACTTC
>TRBV30|TRBJ1-5|NA|TRBD1
CAWSPRQGSPQHF
TGTGCCTGGAGTCCCCGACAGGGATCGCCCCAGCATTTT
>TRBV19|TRBJ2-3|NA|NA
CASSSDYINPSTDTQYF
TGTGCCAGTAGTTCGGACTACATTAATCCTAGCACAGATACGCAGTATTTT
>TRBV5-6|TRBJ2-2|NA|TRBD1
CASSFRGTGWTGELFF
TGTGCCAGCAGCTTTCGGGGGACAGGGTGGACCGGGGAGCTGTTTTTT
>TRBV7-9|TRBJ2-1|NA|TRBD2
CASSLLAGGSVEQFF
TGTGCCAGCAGCTTACTAGCGGGGGGATCTGTTGAGCAGTTCTTC
>TRBV9|TRBJ2-3|NA|NA
CASSVQGPLDTQYF
TGTGCCAGCAGCGTACAGGGGCCGTTAGATACGCAGTATTTT
>TRBV2|TRBJ2-1|NA|TRBD2
CASSELAGGLNEQFF
TGTGCCAGCAGTGAACTAGCGGGGGGTCTCAATGAGCAGTTCTTC
>TRBV7-9|TRBJ1-2|NA|NA
CASTPGRVYGYTF
TGTGCCAGCACCCCCGGGAGGGTCTATGGCTACACCTTC
>TRBV6-5|TRBJ2-3|NA|TRBD1
CATGTGQTRSTQYF
TGTGCCACCGGAACGGGACAGACTCGCAGTACGCAGTATTTT
>TRBV5-8|TRBJ1-1|NA|NA
CASSLEQGYDEAFF
TGTGCCAGCAGCTTGGAGCAGGGCTATGATGAAGCTTTCTTT
>TRBV7-9|TRBJ2-5|NA|NA
CASRVGGIQETQYF
TGTGCCAGCAGGGTTGGGGGGATACAAGAGACCCAGTACTTC
>TRBV3-1/TRBV3-2|TRBJ2-7|NA|TRBD2
CASRDGRGKEQYF
TGTGCCAGCAGAGATGGGCGGGGGAAAGAGCAGTACTTC
>TRBV11-2|TRBJ2-1|NA|NA
CASSPRSGNIEQFF
TGTGCCAGCAGCCCCAGATCGGGTAACATAGAGCAGTTCTTC
>TRBV28|TRBJ1-1|few|TRBD1
CASSRYRGHTEAFF
TGTGCCAGCAGCCGATACAGGGGTCACACTGAAGCTTTCTTT
>TRBV4-3|TRBJ1-1|NA|NA
CASSQSAGTNTEAFF
TGCGCCAGCAGCCAAAGCGCGGGGACGAACACTGAAGCTTTCTTT
>TRBV30|TRBJ1-4|NA|TRBD1
CAWGQGGTTNEKLFF
TGTGCCTGGGGACAGGGGGGTACAACTAATGAAAAACTGTTTTTT
>TRBV7-2|TRBJ2-5|NA|TRBD2
CASSGRGGKETQYF
TGTGCCAGCAGCGGGCGGGGGGGAAAAGAGACCCAGTACTTC
>TRBV6-2/TRBV6-3|TRBJ2-7|NA|TRBD2
CASSKTSGGAIGDEQYF
TGTGCCAGCAGTAAAACCAGCGGGGGGGCGATCGGAGACGAGCAGTACTTC
>TRBV29-1|TRBJ2-7|NA|NA
CSVEDPEQSYEQYF
TGCAGCGTTGAAGATCCGGAACAGTCCTACGAGCAGTACTTC
>TRBV5-1|TRBJ2-1|NA|TRBD2
CASSLSSGFNEQFF
TGCGCCAGCAGCTTATCTAGCGGATTCAATGAGCAGTTCTTC
>TRBV27|TRBJ2-1|once|NA
CAVNVGNEQFF
TGTGCCGTCAACGTCGGGAATGAGCAGTTCTTC
>TRBV5-6|TRBJ1-4|NA|TRBD1
CASSSPGQGNEKLFF
TGTGCCAGCAGCTCCCCGGGACAGGGTAATGAAAAACTGTTTTTT
>TRBV18|TRBJ1-6|NA|TRBD1
CASSPSRDSYNSPLHF
TGTGCCAGCTCACCCTCCCGGGACAGCTATAATTCACCCCTCCACTTT
>TRBV11-3|TRBJ2-1|NA|TRBD2
CASSLQLAEYNEQFF
TGTGCCAGCAGCTTACAACTAGCGGAATACAATGAGCAGTTCTTC
>TRBV11-2|TRBJ2-5|once|TRBD2
CASTLAGGEGETQYF
TGTGCCAGCACGTTAGCGGGAGGAGAAGGAGAGACCCAGTACTTC
>TRBV4-3|TRBJ2-1|NA|TRBD2
CASSQDLGLAGGVQFF
TGCGCCAGCAGCCAAGACCTCGGACTAGCGGGAGGGGTGCAGTTCTTC
>TRBV24-1|TRBJ2-2|NA|NA
CATSPRSQGNTGELFF
TGTGCCACCTCTCCCCGGTCACAGGGGAACACCGGGGAGCTGTTTTTT
>TRBV19|TRBJ2-5|NA|TRBD1
CASSRTRTGGQETQYF
TGTGCCAGTAGTCGCACCCGTACAGGGGGCCAAGAGACCCAGTACTTC
>TRBV12-3/TRBV12-4|TRBJ2-1|NA|NA
CASRLVSPNEQFF
TGTGCCAGCAGACTAGTCAGTCCCAATGAGCAGTTCTTC